Each of the 11 T cell receptor beta chains below was sequenced from the same sample in a study of vaccination and CD4 T cells after COVID-19. Oncomine TCR Beta short-read sequencing was applied to DNA from cultured CD4+ T cells. Each CDR3 protein gets one entry after TCRdb re-called the PCR reads with MiXCR. The sample lists over 10,000 distinct CDR3 sequences; 50% to 65% were seen once. No antigen has been assigned to these receptors. This sample's treatment: approximately nine-day PBMC culture with coronavirus spike peptide pools or control peptides (ViraFEST assay). Sequenced material: CD4+ T cells from blood, cultured in vitro. The source is a human donor who had recovered from COVID-19.

The chain employs TRBV5-4 and TRBJ2-5; possible D gene TRBD1, 6 bases. Trimming took off 2 bases at V and 1 base at J, with 9 bases between the two ends. Germline CDR1 is SGHNT and CDR2 is YYREEE (reference sequence). CDR3 length equals 14 residues. The CDR3 DNA is TGTGCCAGCAGCTTACGGGACACCCAAGAGACCCAGTACTTC. Translated, it gives CASSLRDTQETQYF.

This chain uses TRBV28 with TRBJ1-1, with D unclear. Germline CDR1 is MDHEN and CDR2 is SYDVKM. This CDR3 has 11 amino acids. Deletions cut 7 bases from V and 8 bases from J, with 11 bases between. The CDR3 sequence: CASTNNLEAFF. In nucleotides, the CDR3 is TGTGCCAGCACCAATAATTTGGAAGCTTTCTTT.

The sample holds a few counts of this clonotype. CDR3 residues: CASSLASRAGTGELFF. The CDR3 DNA reads TGTGCCAGCAGCTTAGCGTCGAGGGCTGGCACCGGGGAGCTGTTTTTT. This chain joins TRBV7-6 and TRBJ2-2; tentative D call: TRBD2 (5 bases). Between the trimmed V and J ends, which lost 0 bases and 4 bases, there was a span of 12 bases. CDR3 length equals 16 residues. Germline loops: CDR1 SGHVS, CDR2 FNYEAQ.

The chain carries TRBV28 and TRBJ2-4; D gene unclear. Trimming took off 5 bases at V and 12 bases at J, with 20 bases between the two ends. Per the germline V gene, CDR1 is MDHEN and CDR2 is SYDVKM. This CDR3 region has 14 residues. Here the CDR3 reads CASSPRRAPPDQYF. The CDR3 nucleotides read TGTGCCAGCAGTCCACGAAGGGCCCCGCCGGATCAGTACTTC. The variable domain in full, completed from reference TRBV28 and TRBJ2-4, reads DVKVTQSSRYLVKRTGEKVFLECVQDMDHENMFWYRQDPGLGLRLIYFSYDVKMKEKGDIPEGYSVSREKKERFSLILESASTNQTSMYLCASSPRRAPPDQYFGAGTRLSVL.

This clonotype was observed a handful of times. The chain employs TRBV15 and TRBJ2-2, with TRBD2 identical over 12 bases. With 3 bases clipped from V and 3 bases from J, the junction kept 5 bases outside the gene matches. The CDR3 runs 17 residues. Germline V gives CDR1 LNHNV, CDR2 YYDKDF (reference sequence). The DNA of the CDR3 is TGTGCCACCAGCAGGGACACTAGCGGGAGGCACACCGGGGAGCTGTTTTTT. It specifies CATSRDTSGRHTGELFF.

In its sample, this clonotype was seen once. The chain combines TRBV7-6 with TRBJ1-1, with D possibly TRBD1 on 6 matching bases. The V end was cut by 0 bases, the J end by 4 bases, with 6 bases between. The germline gives CDR1 SGHVS, CDR2 FNYEAQ. There are 13 residues in the CDR3. This CDR3 is CASSLARGTEAFF. The CDR3 nucleotides read TGTGCCAGCAGCTTAGCCAGGGGCACTGAAGCTTTCTTT.

This clonotype was counted a few times. The CDR3 DNA is TGCAGCGTGCTAGGGGGGGGTTCATCCGACTATGGCTACACCTTC. This translates into CSVLGGGSSDYGYTF. V usage is TRBV29-1 and J usage is TRBJ1-2; a weak D match, TRBD1 (6 bases). The germline V gene has CDR1 SQVTM and CDR2 ANQGSEA. This CDR3 has 15 residues. The V end was cut by 6 bases, the J end by 3 bases, with 20 bases between.

The chain couples TRBV7-2 to TRBJ2-7; 8 nucleotides agree with TRBD2. The junction had 9 bases not matched to a gene; V was cut back by 5 bases and J by 0 bases. This CDR3 has 16 residues. Germline CDR1 SGHTA, CDR2 FQGNSA. In DNA form, the CDR3 reads TGTGCCAGCAGCCCGCATAGCGGGATCCTCTCCTACGAGCAGTACTTC. Protein: CASSPHSGILSYEQYF.

This clonotype was picked up a small number of times. The chain links TRBV20-1 to TRBJ2-7; either TRBD1 or TRBD2 may supply D (5 bases each). The CDR3 covers 11 residues. Germline CDR1 and CDR2: DFQATT and SNEGSKA (reference sequence). Trimming shortened V by 3 bases and J by 6 bases, and 9 bases separated the two germline ends. CDR3: CSARPGTEQYF. The CDR3, as DNA: TGCAGTGCTAGGCCCGGGACCGAGCAGTACTTC.

The chain has TRBV15 and TRBJ2-7; the D gene could be TRBD1 or TRBD2 (5 bases each). V was trimmed by 0 bases and J by 11 bases, leaving 11 bases between them. The germline gives CDR1 LNHNV, CDR2 YYDKDF (reference sequence). The CDR3 totals 12 residues. CDR3 protein: CATSRDWGSKYF. The CDR3 DNA is TGTGCCACCAGCAGAGATTGGGGGTCGAAGTACTTC.

The genes are TRBV27 and TRBJ1-2; D unclear. Germline CDR1 reads MNHEY; CDR2 reads SMNVEV (reference sequence). Deletions cut 6 bases from V and 8 bases from J, with 10 bases between. This CDR3 has 11 amino acids. CDR3 sequence reads: CASSGVGGYTF. The CDR3 nucleotides read TGTGCCAGCAGCGGGGTGGGAGGCTACACCTTC.